These 25 T cell receptor beta chains were all obtained from the same sample, sequenced in a study of Graves' ophthalmopathy and Graves' hyperthyroidism. CDR3 regions of TCR beta were amplified from RNA transcripts. In the first round, RT-PCR was carried out with HTBI primers, and a multiplex PCR formed the second round. TCRdb called the multiplex PCR reads again in MiXCR, with one record for every CDR3 protein. This table holds over a million distinct CDR3 sequences, roughly 35% found once. The sample was peripheral blood or thyroid tissue (not recorded which). These receptors were collected from an adult man with Graves' hyperthyroidism.

This clonotype was seen a few times. V usage is TRBV9 and J usage is TRBJ2-7, with TRBD1 matching over 7 bases. The CDR3 contains 15 residues. V lost 3 bases and J lost 4; bases outside the gene matches: 10. Germline V gene lookup returns CDR1 SGDLS and CDR2 YYNGEE. In DNA form, the CDR3 reads TGTGCCAGCAGCGCATCCGGGACAGATGGGTACGAGCAGTACTTC. Protein product: CASSASGTDGYEQYF.

The genes are TRBV10-3 and TRBJ1-2; 8 bases agree with TRBD1. V lost 3 bases, J lost 8 bases, and 29 bases stayed unmatched. The CDR3 is made up of 21 amino acids. Germline loops: CDR1 ENHRY, CDR2 SYGVKD. Written as DNA, the CDR3 is TGTGCCATCAGTGACATGACAGGGGTCACTGATGGCACAGGGAATAGGAACGGCTACACCTTC. As protein: CAISDMTGVTDGTGNRNGYTF.

V usage is TRBV7-6 and J usage is TRBJ2-6; TRBD2 matches at 10 bases. The CDR3 sequence is 20 residues long. CDR1 and CDR2 from the germline V gene are SGHVS and FNYEAQ. Trimming cost V 1 base and J 0 bases; bases outside gene matches: 9. DNA of the CDR3: TGTGCCAGCAGCTTAGGAGTTAGCGGGGGGCTGGACTCTGGGGCCAACGTCCTGACTTTC. It codes for CASSLGVSGGLDSGANVLTF.

This clonotype has at least ten counts. The V call is TRBV2, the J call TRBJ2-7, with a tentative D call TRBD2 (5 bases). This CDR3 has 14 amino acids. CDR1 and CDR2 from the germline V gene are SNHLY and FYNNEI. Trimming left V 1 base short and J 1 base short, with 8 bases between. CDR3 loop: CASSEGRTSYEQYF. CDR3 DNA sequence: TGTGCCAGCAGTGAAGGTAGGACTTCCTACGAGCAGTACTTC.

The V and J genes are TRBV25-1 and TRBJ1-2, with a weak D call TRBD1 (5 bases). Between the trimmed V and J ends, which lost 6 bases and 7 bases, there was a span of 15 bases. Per germline, CDR1 MGHDK and CDR2 SYGVNS. There are 13 residues in the CDR3. DNA of the CDR3: TGTGCCAGCAGAACCCCCCCGGGACTTGGCTACACCTTC. Amino acids: CASRTPPGLGYTF.

This clonotype came up a few times. The rearrangement links TRBV29-1 to TRBJ2-2; 7 bases agree with TRBD1. CDR1 and CDR2 from the germline V gene are SQVTM and ANQGSEA. The CDR3 runs to 14 residues. The trim removed 4 bases at V and 2 bases at J, leaving 4 bases unmatched. CDR3 coding DNA: TGCAGCGTTGCGGACAGGACTAACACCGGGGAGCTGTTTTTT. It yields the protein CSVADRTNTGELFF.

In this sample, this clonotype turned up many times. The chain recombines TRBV11-2 with TRBJ1-4; D unclear. Per the germline V gene, CDR1 is SGHAT and CDR2 is FQNNGV. Between the trimmed V and J ends, which lost 5 bases and 8 bases, there was a span of 15 bases. The CDR3 consists of 14 residues. CDR3 residues: CASSLPQRREKLFF. The CDR3 coding sequence is TGTGCCAGCAGCCTGCCACAGCGTAGGGAAAAACTGTTTTTT.

This clonotype appeared many times. The chain is built from TRBV29-1 and TRBJ1-1; D remains ambiguous. The germline V and J ends were trimmed by 0 bases and 6 bases, with 8 bases remaining between them. CDR1 and CDR2 from the germline V gene are SQVTM and ANQGSEA. The CDR3 runs to 12 residues. CDR3 sequence (DNA): TGCAGCGTTGAAGAAGGTGGGGCTGAAGCTTTCTTT. Encoded protein: CSVEEGGAEAFF.

Worth noting for this clonotype: Its ends do not fully match the called genes, so a read error is possible. The V and J genes are TRBV7-2 and TRBJ2-2, with a tentative D call TRBD1 (6 bases). CDR1 and CDR2 from the germline V gene are SGHTA and FQGNSA. The CDR3 loop spans 13 amino acids. The CDR3 reads CASSLQGAGELIF. CDR3 DNA sequence: TGTGCCAGCAGCCTACAGGGTGCCGGGGAGCTGATTTTT.

This clonotype was recorded a few times. The chain combines TRBV20-1 with TRBJ2-7; 8 bases match TRBD2. V lost 3 bases, J lost 2 bases, and 12 bases stayed unmatched. Germline CDR1 and CDR2: DFQATT and SNEGSKA (reference sequence). CDR3 length: 16 residues. CDR3 nucleotides: TGCAGTGCTAGGGCGGGACTAGTTTCAATAGCCTACGAGCAGTACTTC. Encoded protein: CSARAGLVSIAYEQYF.

The chain links TRBV7-2 to TRBJ1-1; D might be TRBD1 (5 bases). This CDR3 is 11 amino acids long. The ends were cut back, 4 bases at V and 12 bases at J, with 12 bases in the middle. CDR1 is SGHTA and CDR2 is FQGNSA in the germline V gene. CDR3 coding DNA: TGTGCCAGCAGCTGGGGGGTATCTACTTTCTTT. It yields the protein CASSWGVSTFF.

This CDR3 is CATGAGKQETQYF. The CDR3 DNA follows: TGTGCCACCGGAGCGGGCAAACAAGAGACCCAGTACTTC. This rearrangement joins TRBV15 to TRBJ2-5; TRBD2 might be the D (6 bases). Germline V gene lookup returns CDR1 LNHNV and CDR2 YYDKDF (reference sequence). The CDR3 extends over 13 amino acids. Trimming stripped 8 bases from V and 2 bases from J, with 12 bases between.

The chain uses TRBV9 and TRBJ2-5; D possibly uses TRBD1 or TRBD2 (7 bases each). Germline CDR1 reads SGDLS; CDR2 reads YYNGEE. CDR3 length: 14 amino acids. The ends were cut back, 3 bases at V and 5 bases at J, with 14 bases in the middle. Here the CDR3 reads CASSAGGVGETQYF. CDR3 nucleotide sequence: TGTGCCAGCAGCGCAGGGGGGGTCGGTGAGACCCAGTACTTC.

This clonotype was seen at least ten times. The CDR3 nucleotides are TGTGCCATCAGCCCGACAGAGAGAAAAGAGACCCAGTACTTC. This encodes CAISPTERKETQYF. The chain uses TRBV10-3 and TRBJ2-5, with TRBD1 as a possible D gene (5 bases). CDR3 length: 14 amino acids. The ends were cut back, 6 bases at V and 3 bases at J, with 14 bases in the middle. Germline assignment: CDR1 ENHRY and CDR2 SYGVKD.

This clonotype has at least ten counts. The rearrangement links TRBV2 to TRBJ2-6; D gene ambiguous. The CDR3 spans 14 residues. Per the germline V gene, CDR1 is SNHLY and CDR2 is FYNNEI. Trimming took off 3 bases at V and 1 base at J, with 4 bases between the two ends. The CDR3 DNA reads as TGTGCCAGCAGTGAGAGGTCTGGGGCCAACGTCCTGACTTTC. Translating it yields CASSERSGANVLTF.

This rearrangement joins TRBV25-1 to TRBJ1-2, with 10 bases lining up with TRBD1. There are 16 residues in the CDR3. Germline assignment: CDR1 MGHDK and CDR2 SYGVNS. V shed 5 bases, J shed 8 bases, and the junction held 14 bases outside the gene matches. The CDR3 reads CASSPGQGSLSFGYTF. In DNA form, the CDR3 reads TGTGCCAGCAGTCCGGGACAGGGGTCACTTTCGTTCGGCTACACCTTC.

This clonotype was counted many times. The chain has TRBV7-2 and TRBJ2-7; D perhaps matches TRBD1 (6 bases). CDR1 and CDR2 (germline): SGHTA, FQGNSA. There are 15 residues in the CDR3. Trimming cost V 6 bases and J 6 bases, with 21 bases left between them. CDR3 amino acids: CASRSNRETRSEQYF. The CDR3 bases are TGTGCCAGCAGGAGCAACAGGGAAACCCGGTCCGAGCAGTACTTC.

This clonotype occurred once. One end of the junction fails to match germline, which may point to a read error. The genes are TRBV5-1 and TRBJ1-4; 10 bases are shared with TRBD1. This CDR3 contains 14 residues. Germline assignment: CDR1 SGHRS and CDR2 YFSETQ. Written as DNA, the CDR3 is TGTGCCAGCAGCTGGGGGACAGGGGCTGAAAAACTGTTTTTT. Protein sequence: CASSWGTGAEKLFF.

The chain recombines TRBV7-3 with TRBJ1-4; D perhaps matches TRBD1 (6 bases). The CDR3 is 15 residues long. Germline-derived CDR1 and CDR2 are SGHTA and FQGTGA. Trimming took 5 bases from V and 10 from J, leaving 20 bases between them. The CDR3 DNA reads TGTGCCAGCAGCCAAGCCCGGGGGATAGGGGGAAAACTGTTTTTT. The encoded protein is CASSQARGIGGKLFF. Full variable domain (remainder filled in from reference TRBV7-3 and TRBJ1-4): GAGVSQTPSNKVTEKGKYVELRCDPISGHTALYWYRQSLGQGPEFLIYFQGTGAADDSGLPNDRFFAVRPEGSVSTLKIQRTERGDSAVYLCASSQARGIGGKLFFGSGTQLSVL.

V usage is TRBV10-2 and J usage is TRBJ1-6; D gene uncertain. V was shortened by 4 bases and J by 5 bases, with 9 bases between the two germline ends. CDR3 length: 14 residues. Germline V gene data show CDR1 as WSHSY and CDR2 as SAAADI. CDR3 loop: CASSARDNNSPLHF. Written as DNA, the CDR3 is TGCGCCAGCAGTGCACGGGATAATAATTCACCCCTCCACTTT.

The gene calls are TRBV29-1 and TRBJ1-2; D is perhaps TRBD1 (6 bases). The germline gives CDR1 SQVTM, CDR2 ANQGSEA. The CDR3 is 13 residues long. Deletions cut 5 bases from V and 1 base from J, with 11 bases between. The CDR3 DNA reads TGCAGCGTTTACGGACAGAATAACTATGGCTACACCTTC. Its translation is CSVYGQNNYGYTF.

V is TRBV10-3 and J is TRBJ1-5; no firm D call. V gave up 0 bases and J gave up 14 bases, with 11 bases separating them. The CDR3 runs 12 residues. Looked up from germline, CDR1 is ENHRY and CDR2 is SYGVKD. This chain's CDR3 is CAISESITAEHF. The CDR3 DNA sequence: TGTGCCATCAGTGAGTCGATCACAGCCGAGCATTTT.

This clonotype occurred a few times. J is TRBJ2-5 and V is TRBV5-1, with 11 bases lining up with TRBD1. The length of the CDR3 is 16 residues. V gave up 4 bases and J gave up 5 bases; unmatched junction bases: 10. CDR1 and CDR2 (germline): SGHRS, YFSETQ. As DNA, the CDR3 is TGCGCCAGCAGCCCGGGGGGACAGGGGGTCGGGGAGACCCAGTACTTC. It yields the protein CASSPGGQGVGETQYF.

This clonotype was observed at least ten times. The rearrangement links TRBV15 to TRBJ1-1; unclear D gene. Trimming removed 1 base from V and 1 base from J, with 4 bases in between. This CDR3 is 13 amino acids long. CDR1 and CDR2 from the germline V gene are LNHNV and YYDKDF (reference sequence). The CDR3 sequence: CATSRVSNTEAFF. The CDR3 DNA reads TGTGCCACCAGCAGAGTGTCGAACACTGAAGCTTTCTTT.

This clonotype was seen ten or more times. The chain links TRBV14 to TRBJ1-2; a possible D gene is TRBD1 (6 bases). Germline V gives CDR1 SGHDN, CDR2 FVKESK. V lost 4 bases and J 7 bases, leaving 13 bases between the germline ends. The CDR3 contains 13 residues. The DNA for the CDR3 is TGTGCCAGCAGCCCGCCGGGACAAACTGGCTACACCTTC. Its translation is CASSPPGQTGYTF.